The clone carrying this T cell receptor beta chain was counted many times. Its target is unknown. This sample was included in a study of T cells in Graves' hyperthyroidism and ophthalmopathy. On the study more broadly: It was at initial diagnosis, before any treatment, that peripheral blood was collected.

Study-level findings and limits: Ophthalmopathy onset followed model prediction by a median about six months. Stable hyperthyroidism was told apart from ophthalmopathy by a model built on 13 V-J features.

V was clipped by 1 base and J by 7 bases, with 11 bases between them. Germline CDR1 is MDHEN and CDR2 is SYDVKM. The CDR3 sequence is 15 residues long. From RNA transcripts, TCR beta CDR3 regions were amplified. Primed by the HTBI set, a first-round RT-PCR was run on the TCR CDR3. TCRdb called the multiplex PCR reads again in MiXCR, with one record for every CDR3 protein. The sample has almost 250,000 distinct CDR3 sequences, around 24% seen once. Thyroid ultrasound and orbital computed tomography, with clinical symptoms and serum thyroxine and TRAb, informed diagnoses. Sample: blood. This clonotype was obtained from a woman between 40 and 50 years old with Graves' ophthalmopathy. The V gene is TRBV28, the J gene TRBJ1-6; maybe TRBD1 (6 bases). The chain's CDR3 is CASSLSAGANSPLHF. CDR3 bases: TGTGCCAGCAGTTTATCGGCAGGGGCGAATTCACCCCTCCACTTT.